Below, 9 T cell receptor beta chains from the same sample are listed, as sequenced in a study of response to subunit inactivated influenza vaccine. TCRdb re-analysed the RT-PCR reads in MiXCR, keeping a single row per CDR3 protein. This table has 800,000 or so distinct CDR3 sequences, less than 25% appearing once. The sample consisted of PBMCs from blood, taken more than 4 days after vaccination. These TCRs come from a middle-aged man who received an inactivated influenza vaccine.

As DNA, the CDR3 is TGCAGTGCTAGGGGTAGGACCGGGGAGCTGTTTTTT. Translation gives CSARGRTGELFF. The rearrangement uses TRBV20-1 and TRBJ2-2, with D unresolved. The V end lost 3 bases, the J end lost 5 bases, and 7 bases lay between the germline ends. This CDR3 has 12 amino acids. The germline CDR1 and CDR2 sequences are DFQATT and SNEGSKA (reference sequence).

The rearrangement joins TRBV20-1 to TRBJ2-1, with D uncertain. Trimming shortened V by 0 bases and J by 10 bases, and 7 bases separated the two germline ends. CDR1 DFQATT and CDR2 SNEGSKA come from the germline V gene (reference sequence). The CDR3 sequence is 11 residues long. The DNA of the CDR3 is TGCAGTGCTAGAGATATCTGGGAGCAGTTCTTC. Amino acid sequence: CSARDIWEQFF.

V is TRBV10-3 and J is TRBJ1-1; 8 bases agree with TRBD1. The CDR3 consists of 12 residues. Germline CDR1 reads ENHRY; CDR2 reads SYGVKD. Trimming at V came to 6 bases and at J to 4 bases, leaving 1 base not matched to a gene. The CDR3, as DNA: TGTGCCATCAGGACAGGGGCCACTGAAGCTTTCTTT. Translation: CAIRTGATEAFF.

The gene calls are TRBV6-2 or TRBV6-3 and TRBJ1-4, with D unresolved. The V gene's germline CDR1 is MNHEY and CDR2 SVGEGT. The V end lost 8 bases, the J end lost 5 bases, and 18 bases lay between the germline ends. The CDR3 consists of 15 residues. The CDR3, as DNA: TGTGCCAGCCTCGTGTCAGAAATCCCAAATGAAAAACTGTTTTTT. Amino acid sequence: CASLVSEIPNEKLFF.

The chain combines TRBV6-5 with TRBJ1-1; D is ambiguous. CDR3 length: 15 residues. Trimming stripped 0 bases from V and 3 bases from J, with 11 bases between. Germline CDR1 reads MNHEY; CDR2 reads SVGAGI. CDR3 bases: TGTGCCAGCAGTTACTCGATGGCCGATGACACTGAAGCTTTCTTT. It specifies CASSYSMADDTEAFF.

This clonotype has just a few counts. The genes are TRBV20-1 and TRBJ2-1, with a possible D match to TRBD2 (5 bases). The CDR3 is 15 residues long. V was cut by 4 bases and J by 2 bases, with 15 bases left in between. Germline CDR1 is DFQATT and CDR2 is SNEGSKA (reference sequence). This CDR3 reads CSATFRGRPYNEQFF. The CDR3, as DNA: TGCAGTGCTACGTTTCGCGGGCGACCCTACAATGAGCAGTTCTTC.

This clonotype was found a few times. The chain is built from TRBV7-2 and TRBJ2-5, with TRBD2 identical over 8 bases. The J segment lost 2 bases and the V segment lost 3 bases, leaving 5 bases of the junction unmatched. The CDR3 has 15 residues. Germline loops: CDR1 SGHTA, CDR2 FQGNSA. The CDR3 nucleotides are TGTGCCAGCAGCTTTGGTAGCGGGGTGCAAGAGACCCAGTACTTC. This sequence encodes CASSFGSGVQETQYF.

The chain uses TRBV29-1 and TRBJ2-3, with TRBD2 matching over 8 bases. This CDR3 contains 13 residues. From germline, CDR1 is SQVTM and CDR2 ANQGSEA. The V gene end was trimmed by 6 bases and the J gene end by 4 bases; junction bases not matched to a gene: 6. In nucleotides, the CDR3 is TGCAGCGTACACAGACTAGCGCCAGATACGCAGTATTTT. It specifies CSVHRLAPDTQYF.

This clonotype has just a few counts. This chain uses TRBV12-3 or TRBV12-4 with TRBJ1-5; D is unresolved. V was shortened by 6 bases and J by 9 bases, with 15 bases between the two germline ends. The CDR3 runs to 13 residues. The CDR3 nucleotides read TGTGCCAGCAGCCTTGACCGAGTCTCGCCCCAGCATTTT. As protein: CASSLDRVSPQHF.